Shown below are 30 T cell receptor beta chains from a single sample sequenced in a study of T cell repertoires in ileal Crohn's disease. Some clones are missing from TCRdb's copy, which holds only in-frame ones; the method was immunoSEQ multiplex PCR. This sample carries fewer than 16,000 clones, 80% of them seen once, and the ten largest clones take 4.2%. Specimen: ileal tissue. These receptors were collected from an adult with Crohn's disease.

V usage is TRBV6-4 and J usage is TRBJ1-1; D perhaps matches TRBD1 (6 bases). Trimming took 5 bases from V and 9 from J, leaving 16 bases between them. Germline V gene data show CDR1 as MRHNA and CDR2 as SNTAGT. The CDR3 totals 13 residues. CDR3 sequence reads: CASSPVSGGQAFF. The DNA for the CDR3 is TGTGCCAGCAGTCCAGTTTCGGGGGGGCAAGCTTTCTTT.

V usage is TRBV5-1 and J usage is TRBJ1-6, with 10 bases lining up with TRBD1. The ends lost 0 bases at V and 6 bases at J; junction bases unmatched: 3. Germline V CDR1 and CDR2: SGHRS, YFSETQ. The length of the CDR3 is 16 residues. In DNA, the CDR3 is TGCGCCAGCAGCTTGGGGACAGGGGGACGTAATTCACCCCTCCACTTT. It codes for CASSLGTGGRNSPLHF. Full variable domain (missing parts from reference TRBV5-1 and TRBJ1-6): KAGVTQTPRYLIKTRGQQVTLSCSPISGHRSVSWYQQTPGQGLQFLFEYFSETQRNKGNFPGRFSGRQFSNSRSEMNVSTLELGDSALYLCASSLGTGGRNSPLHFGNGTRLTVT.

The CDR3 DNA follows: TGTGCCAGCAGTGAAGGGGGCGGGATTACAGATACGCAGTATTTT. Its protein product is CASSEGGGITDTQYF. The J gene is TRBJ2-3, the V gene TRBV2; D possibly corresponds to TRBD2 (6 bases). V was pared by 1 base and J by 3 bases, with 11 bases between. The CDR3 is made up of 15 amino acids. Germline CDR1 and CDR2: SNHLY and FYNNEI.

This clone was observed a handful of times. The CDR3, as DNA: TGTGCCAGCAGTTCGGGACAGGAATCCTACGAGCAGTACTTC. Protein sequence: CASSSGQESYEQYF. The chain carries TRBV7-8 and TRBJ2-7, with 8 bases matching TRBD1. The CDR3 sequence is 14 residues long. The V segment lost 6 bases and the J segment 1 base; nucleotides outside the gene matches: 5. Germline V gives CDR1 SGHVS, CDR2 FQNEAQ.

V gene TRBV19 combines with J gene TRBJ1-2; D is uncertain. The CDR3 extends over 13 amino acids. V lost 3 bases, J lost 7 bases, and 12 bases lay in between. Looked up from germline, CDR1 is LNHDA and CDR2 is SQIVND (reference sequence). CDR3 region: CASSMTTLGGYTF. The CDR3 region has the DNA TGTGCCAGTAGTATGACAACGCTTGGTGGCTACACCTTC.

This chain joins TRBV5-8 and TRBJ2-3; 9 positions match TRBD2. The germline V gene encodes CDR1 SGHTS and CDR2 YDEGEE. The CDR3 has 16 residues. With V trimmed by 0 bases and J by 4 bases, 6 bases remained unmatched. The CDR3 nucleotides read TGTGCCAGCAGCTTGGGCAACATAGCGGGGGCAGATACGCAGTATTTT. This codes for CASSLGNIAGADTQYF.

In its sample, this clone is large (0.1 to 1%). The chain is built from TRBV10-1 and TRBJ1-2, with 10 bases lining up with TRBD1. The V gene's germline CDR1 is WNHNN and CDR2 SYGVQD (reference sequence). J was trimmed by 7 bases and V by 2 bases; bases with no gene match: 16. This CDR3 has 18 residues. This chain's CDR3 is CASSEPPDRGQPSGGYTF. In DNA form, the CDR3 reads TGCGCCAGCAGTGAGCCACCCGACAGGGGGCAACCTAGCGGTGGCTACACCTTC.

This clone was recorded only once. The genes are TRBV5-1 and TRBJ1-4, with D unresolved. V lost 0 bases to trimming and J lost 2 bases, with 11 bases between them. Germline assignment: CDR1 SGHRS and CDR2 YFSETQ. This CDR3 has 16 amino acids. The CDR3: CASSLGPSQTNEKLFF. CDR3 nucleotides: TGCGCCAGCAGCTTGGGCCCTTCGCAGACTAATGAAAAACTGTTTTTT.

Concerning this clone: This same CDR3 is encoded by further DNA sequences in the sample. V usage is TRBV18 and J usage is TRBJ1-1; D not certain. V shed 3 bases and J shed 0 bases, with 8 bases lying between them. The germline CDR1 and CDR2 sequences are KGHSH and LQKENI. The CDR3 contains 14 residues. CDR3 loop: CASSPYGMNTEAFF. The CDR3 nucleotides read TGTGCCAGCTCACCGTACGGGATGAACACTGAAGCTTTCTTT.

The gene calls are TRBV7-9 and TRBJ1-4; D gene uncertain. This CDR3 has 18 amino acids. CDR1 is SEHNR and CDR2 is FQNEAQ in the germline V gene (reference sequence). V lost 4 bases to trimming and J lost 7 bases, with 25 bases between them. CDR3: CASSSPFPAISGSEKLFF. CDR3 DNA sequence: TGTGCCAGCAGCTCCCCTTTTCCGGCCATCTCGGGGAGTGAAAAACTGTTTTTT.

This chain joins TRBV11-2 and TRBJ1-2; no definite D call. CDR1 and CDR2 (germline): SGHAT, FQNNGV. Trimming took off 3 bases at V and 3 bases at J, with 8 bases between the two ends. The CDR3 is 13 residues long. The CDR3: CASSFMGDYGYTF. The CDR3 nucleotides read TGTGCCAGCAGCTTCATGGGAGACTATGGCTACACCTTC.

As regards this clone: Other DNA sequences from this sample encode an identical CDR3 as well. CDR3 nucleotide sequence: TGTGCCAGCTTACGACAGGGATTGAACACTGAAGCTTTCTTT. This gives the protein CASLRQGLNTEAFF. The rearrangement uses TRBV18 and TRBJ1-1, with TRBD1 matching 7 bases. V trimming: 7 bases; J trimming: 0 bases; junction bases outside the gene matches: 5. CDR3 size: 14 residues. The V gene's germline CDR1 is KGHSH and CDR2 LQKENI.

V and J are TRBV6-5 and TRBJ2-2; the D gene is possibly TRBD1 (5 bases). Looked up from germline, CDR1 is MNHEY and CDR2 is SVGAGI. With 6 bases removed from V and 11 bases from J, the gap between germline ends came to 16 bases. This CDR3 is 13 amino acids long. CDR3 in amino acids: CASSPETVHELFF. In DNA form, the CDR3 reads TGTGCCAGCAGCCCTGAGACAGTCCACGAGCTGTTTTTT.

The V and J genes are TRBV19 and TRBJ2-1, with unresolved D. This CDR3 spans 13 amino acids. V gave up 1 base and J gave up 9 bases, with 10 bases separating them. Germline V gene lookup returns CDR1 LNHDA and CDR2 SQIVND (reference sequence). This CDR3 reads CASSIVGFGEQFF. In DNA, the CDR3 is TGTGCCAGTAGTATAGTCGGGTTTGGTGAGCAGTTCTTC.

The chain links TRBV6-5 to TRBJ2-2, with 8 bases that match TRBD1. Germline CDR1 reads MNHEY; CDR2 reads SVGAGI. V trimming: 6 bases; J trimming: 0 bases; junction bases outside the gene matches: 3. This CDR3 is 15 amino acids long. In DNA form, the CDR3 reads TGTGCCAGCAGAGCAGGGGGCACGAACACCGGGGAGCTGTTTTTT. It yields the protein CASRAGGTNTGELFF.

This clone appeared a few times. The chain is built from TRBV9 and TRBJ2-5; 8 bases match TRBD2. Germline assignment: CDR1 SGDLS and CDR2 YYNGEE. The CDR3 runs to 16 residues. After removal of 0 bases from V and 5 bases from J, the junction contained 9 bases not matched to a gene. The CDR3 is CASSVGASGGPETQYF. Written as DNA, the CDR3 is TGTGCCAGCAGCGTAGGGGCCAGCGGGGGACCTGAGACCCAGTACTTC.

The rearrangement links TRBV5-6 to TRBJ2-6; 11 nucleotides line up with TRBD1. Trimming at V came to 2 bases and at J to 2 bases, leaving 3 bases not matched to a gene. Germline V lookup: CDR1 SGHDT, CDR2 YYEEEE. The CDR3 consists of 17 residues. The CDR3 sequence: CASSFWTGGAGANVLTF. The CDR3 nucleotides read TGTGCCAGCAGCTTTTGGACAGGGGGCGCTGGGGCCAACGTCCTGACTTTC. The full variable domain, with the rest looked up from reference TRBV5-6 and TRBJ2-6, is DAGVTQSPTHLIKTRGQQVTLRCSPKSGHDTVSWYQQALGQGPQFIFQYYEEEERQRGNFPDRFSGHQFPNYSSELNVNALLLGDSALYLCASSFWTGGAGANVLTFGAGSRLTVL.

This clone was seen a few times. The CDR3 sequence: CASSLGAGTNYGYTF. The CDR3 DNA is TGTGCCAGCAGCTTAGGGGCGGGAACTAACTATGGCTACACCTTC. The genes are TRBV13 and TRBJ1-2; D is ambiguous. Between the trimmed V and J ends, which lost 0 bases and 0 bases, there was a span of 8 bases. The CDR3 length is 15 residues. Per the germline V gene, CDR1 is PRHDT and CDR2 is FYEKMQ (reference sequence).

The rearrangement links TRBV27 to TRBJ2-3; 8 nucleotides match TRBD2. The ends lost 5 bases at V and 3 bases at J; junction bases unmatched: 13. In germline, CDR1 is MNHEY, CDR2 SMNVEV (reference sequence). The CDR3 runs to 17 residues. DNA of the CDR3: TGTGCCAGCAGTCGCAATGGCGGGAGGCATCCAACAGATACGCAGTATTTT. This sequence encodes CASSRNGGRHPTDTQYF.

This clone was picked up one time. The V gene is TRBV13, the J gene TRBJ2-7; D is unresolved. The CDR3 spans 14 residues. In germline, CDR1 is PRHDT, CDR2 FYEKMQ (reference sequence). V lost 0 bases and J 3 bases, leaving 9 bases between the germline ends. CDR3 loop: CASSLGRRVYEQYF. CDR3 nucleotides: TGTGCCAGCAGCTTAGGCCGTCGGGTCTACGAGCAGTACTTC.

The rearrangement links TRBV9 to TRBJ2-1; the match to TRBD2 covers 11 bases. This CDR3 contains 15 residues. Trimming at V came to 0 bases and at J to 8 bases, leaving 4 bases not matched to a gene. CDR1 is SGDLS, CDR2 YYNGEE, per germline. As DNA, the CDR3 is TGTGCCAGCAGCGTAGGTAGCGGGGGGGCCCATGAGCAGTTCTTC. Amino acid sequence: CASSVGSGGAHEQFF.

This rearrangement joins TRBV6-5 to TRBJ2-7, with D maybe TRBD2 (6 bases). CDR3 size: 13 residues. Germline V gene lookup returns CDR1 MNHEY and CDR2 SVGAGI. Trimming left V 6 bases short and J 0 bases short, with 9 bases between. The CDR3 nucleotides are TGTGCCAGCAGGGGGGGAAACTCCTACGAGCAGTACTTC. This translates into CASRGGNSYEQYF.

This clone was observed a handful of times. This chain joins TRBV5-1 and TRBJ2-1; the D gene is possibly TRBD1 (5 bases). Per the germline V gene, CDR1 is SGHRS and CDR2 is YFSETQ. V lost 4 bases and J lost 5, with 10 bases in between. The CDR3 covers 13 residues. This chain's CDR3 is CASSHWGDNEQFF. The DNA of the CDR3 is TGCGCCAGCAGCCATTGGGGCGACAATGAGCAGTTCTTC.

The V and J genes are TRBV27 and TRBJ1-5; D is undetermined. V lost 0 bases and J lost 6, with 9 bases in between. CDR3 length: 14 residues. Germline lookup yields CDR1 MNHEY and CDR2 SMNVEV (reference sequence). CDR3 protein: CASSLSSLAQPQHF. CDR3 DNA: TGTGCCAGCAGTTTATCGTCGCTAGCTCAGCCCCAGCATTTT.

J is TRBJ1-1 and V is TRBV29-1, with TRBD1 identical over 7 bases. The CDR3 extends over 15 amino acids. CDR1 and CDR2 (germline): SQVTM, ANQGSEA. V lost 4 bases, J lost 6 bases, and 14 bases stayed unmatched. The CDR3 here is CSVVGTRQGSAEAFF. The CDR3 DNA is TGCAGCGTTGTGGGGACAAGACAGGGTTCGGCTGAAGCTTTCTTT. The full variable domain, its missing parts supplied by reference TRBV29-1 and TRBJ1-1, is SAVISQKPSRDICQRGTSLTIQCQVDSQVTMMFWYRQQPGQSLTLIATANQGSEATYESGFVIDKFPISRPNLTFSTLTVSNMSPEDSSIYLCSVVGTRQGSAEAFFGQGTRLTVV.

This clone was counted only a few times. V gene TRBV7-2 combines with J gene TRBJ2-2; TRBD2 might be the D (6 bases). The germline V gene has CDR1 SGHTA and CDR2 FQGNSA. Trimming left V 5 bases short and J 6 bases short, with 19 bases between. The length of the CDR3 is 16 residues. In DNA form, the CDR3 reads TGTGCCAGCAGCCATGGAACCGGGACGGGGGCCGGGGAGCTGTTTTTT. Residues: CASSHGTGTGAGELFF.

The rearrangement joins TRBV9 to TRBJ2-1; D is ambiguous. The CDR3 contains 16 residues. The germline gives CDR1 SGDLS, CDR2 YYNGEE. Trimming pared 0 bases from V and 0 bases from J, leaving 10 bases between. This CDR3 reads CASSVGQRNSYNEQFF. The CDR3 nucleotides are TGTGCCAGCAGCGTAGGGCAGCGAAACTCCTACAATGAGCAGTTCTTC.

V is TRBV7-6 and J is TRBJ2-5, with D maybe TRBD1 (6 bases). The CDR3 covers 15 residues. Trimming took 5 bases from V and 5 from J, leaving 18 bases between them. CDR1 SGHVS and CDR2 FNYEAQ come from the germline V gene. This CDR3 reads CASSETGSRGETQYF. The CDR3 DNA reads as TGTGCCAGCAGCGAAACCGGGTCGAGGGGGGAGACCCAGTACTTC.

The chain recombines TRBV29-1 with TRBJ2-7; tentatively, D is TRBD1 (5 bases). V lost 5 bases, J lost 6 bases, and 14 bases lay in between. The CDR3 contains 12 residues. Germline-derived CDR1 and CDR2 are SQVTM and ANQGSEA. Here the CDR3 DNA reads TGCAGCGTTCCACTCGGTCAGGGCGAGCAGTACTTC. It is translated as CSVPLGQGEQYF.

This chain links TRBV5-6 with TRBJ1-1, with D perhaps matching TRBD1 (5 bases). This CDR3 has 15 residues. CDR1 is SGHDT and CDR2 is YYEEEE in the germline V gene. V was shortened by 0 bases and J by 2 bases, with 11 bases between the two germline ends. The CDR3 loop is CASSLVVTDNTEAFF. The CDR3 DNA reads TGTGCCAGCAGCTTGGTGGTGACAGACAACACTGAAGCTTTCTTT. The variable domain in full, completed from reference TRBV5-6 and TRBJ1-1, reads DAGVTQSPTHLIKTRGQQVTLRCSPKSGHDTVSWYQQALGQGPQFIFQYYEEEERQRGNFPDRFSGHQFPNYSSELNVNALLLGDSALYLCASSLVVTDNTEAFFGQGTRLTVV.